This T cell receptor beta chain was sequenced for a study of blood T cells in healthy people across ages. Concerning this clonotype: A much bigger clone sits one base away, suggesting this may be a read error.

The CDR3 covers 15 residues. V was pared by 5 bases and J by 4 bases, with 7 bases of the junction left unmatched. Germline V lookup: CDR1 SEHNR, CDR2 FQNEAQ (reference sequence). Alongside a J-beta primer mix, a sample-barcoded 5' primer served in a second PCR lasting about 7 to 11 cycles. TCRdb called the 5' RACE reads again in MiXCR, with one record for every CDR3 protein. This table has hundreds of thousands of distinct CDR3 sequences, around 36% appearing once. The clonotype comes from a man younger than 35 in good health. The chain combines TRBV7-9 with TRBJ1-4; 7 positions agree with TRBD1. Source material: blood. CDR3 region: CASSPPTGNNEKLFF. The CDR3 DNA follows: TGTGCCAGCAGCCCCCCGACAGGGAATAATGAAAAACTGTTTTTT.